The 16 T cell receptor beta chains listed next were all sequenced from one sample in a study of Ad26.COV2.S vaccination and SARS-CoV-2 variants. Measured with immunoSEQ multiplex PCR; TCRdb has only the in-frame clones, and not every one. The data show a few hundred thousand clones, with 80% to 90% seen just once and approximately 3.4% held by the top ten. The treatment here: some 19 received Ad26.COV2.S at low or high dose, single or two shots; 5 received placebo; per-sample allocation not given. Vaccine and placebo recipients were sampled on day 63 after the first injection. The source material was peripheral blood, sampled in a trial of Ad26.COV2.S vaccine versus placebo. Receptors were obtained from a person between 18 and 65 years old who received the Ad26.COV2.S COVID-19 vaccine or a placebo.

Only one count was recorded for this clone. This chain uses TRBV23-1 with TRBJ2-1, with TRBD2 identical over 9 bases. TRBV23-1 is an open reading frame whose function is uncertain. The V and J ends lost 0 bases and 7 bases, in that order; junction bases with no gene match: 13. This CDR3 spans 18 amino acids. The CDR3 DNA follows: TGCGCCAGCAGTCAATCGGGGGAGGAAGCGGGAGGAGGGAATGAGCAGTTCTTC. Its translation: CASSQSGEEAGGGNEQFF.

V and J are TRBV30 and TRBJ2-7; D unresolved. There are 13 residues in the CDR3. V was shortened by 5 bases and J by 0 bases, with 11 bases between the two germline ends. Germline V gene data show CDR1 as GTSNPN and CDR2 as SVGIG (reference sequence). Here the CDR3 DNA reads TGTGCCTGGTCTGAGGATAGCTCCTACGAGCAGTACTTC. This codes for CAWSEDSSYEQYF. Combining the CDR3 with reference TRBV30 and TRBJ2-7 gives the whole variable domain SQTIHQWPATLVQPVGSPLSLECTVEGTSNPNLYWYRQAAGRGLQLLFYSVGIGQISSEVPQNLSASRPQDRQFILSSKKLLLSDSGFYLCAWSEDSSYEQYFGPGTRLTVT.

CDR3 nucleotide sequence: TGTGCCAGCAGCAAAGAGTTATGGGCAGGGGCTTGCTCTGGGGCCAACGTCCTGACTTTC. Amino acids: CASSKELWAGACSGANVLTF. The V and J genes are TRBV21-1 and TRBJ2-6; the table's D gene call, TRBD1, was not cross checked with the DNA. TRBV21-1 is labeled a pseudogene. The CDR3 extends over 20 amino acids.

The J gene is TRBJ1-5, the V gene TRBV19; D remains ambiguous. The length of the CDR3 is 15 residues. Per the germline V gene, CDR1 is LNHDA and CDR2 is SQIVND (reference sequence). V was trimmed by 3 bases and J by 4 bases, leaving 13 bases between them. This CDR3 reads CASSIDVESNQPQHF. Here the CDR3 DNA reads TGTGCCAGTAGTATCGATGTTGAGAGTAATCAGCCCCAGCATTTT.

The CDR3 DNA reads as TGTGCCAGCAGCTTAGGCGGGACTAGCGGATTTAGCACAGATACGCAGTATTTT. It is translated as CASSLGGTSGFSTDTQYF. This chain joins TRBV7-6 and TRBJ2-3, with 11 bases that match TRBD2. This CDR3 region has 18 residues. The V gene end was trimmed by 1 base and the J gene end by 0 bases; junction bases not matched to a gene: 6. Germline values: CDR1 SGHVS, CDR2 FNYEAQ.

The chain uses TRBV7-9 and TRBJ2-3; 10 bases are shared with TRBD2. V was pared by 5 bases and J by 1 base, with 9 bases of the junction left unmatched. Germline-derived CDR1 and CDR2 are SEHNR and FQNEAQ (reference sequence). CDR3 length: 17 amino acids. CDR3 nucleotides: TGTGCCAGCAGCAAAGGGACTAGCGAGAGACGCACAGATACGCAGTATTTT. Translated: CASSKGTSERRTDTQYF.

The chain is built from TRBV3-1 (or the pseudogene TRBV3-2) and TRBJ2-5; D possibly corresponds to TRBD2 (6 bases). Germline V CDR1 and CDR2: LGHDT, YNNKEL (reference sequence). V gave up 3 bases and J gave up 2 bases, with 16 bases separating them. This CDR3 region has 16 residues. This CDR3 reads CASSQGPGDQQETQYF. The CDR3 nucleotides read TGTGCCAGCAGCCAGGGGCCGGGAGACCAGCAAGAGACCCAGTACTTC.

This clone was seen only once. This rearrangement joins TRBV9 to TRBJ2-1, with 10 positions matching TRBD2. The CDR3 is made up of 19 amino acids. Per germline, CDR1 SGDLS and CDR2 YYNGEE. With 4 bases clipped from V and 7 bases from J, the junction kept 20 bases outside the gene matches. The CDR3 is CASSFVASGRGGWGNEQFF. CDR3 coding DNA: TGTGCCAGCAGCTTCGTGGCTAGCGGGAGAGGGGGGTGGGGAAATGAGCAGTTCTTC. Using reference TRBV9 and TRBJ2-1 for the parts outside the CDR3, the full variable domain is DSGVTQTPKHLITATGQRVTLRCSPRSGDLSVYWYQQSLDQGLQFLIQYYNGEERAKGNILERFSAQQFPDLHSELNLSSLELGDSALYFCASSFVASGRGGWGNEQFFGPGTRLTVL.

The chain employs TRBV6-6 and TRBJ1-6; no definite D call. The CDR3 spans 9 residues. Between the trimmed V and J ends, which lost 7 bases and 10 bases, there was a span of 2 bases. The germline V gene encodes CDR1 MNHNY and CDR2 SVGAGI (reference sequence). The CDR3 DNA follows: TGTGCCAGCAACTCACCCCTCCACTTT. Translating gives CASNSPLHF.

V and J are TRBV16 and TRBJ1-1; possibly TRBD1 for D (6 bases). Germline V gene data show CDR1 as KGHSY and CDR2 as FQNENV. The V gene lost 3 bases and the J gene lost 10 bases, with 15 bases spanning the gap. This CDR3 comprises 13 residues. This chain's CDR3 is CASSQHPEGGAFF. The DNA of the CDR3 is TGTGCCAGCAGCCAGCACCCCGAGGGGGGAGCTTTCTTT. Full variable domain (missing parts from reference TRBV16 and TRBJ1-1): GEEVAQTPKHLVRGEGQKAKLYCAPIKGHSYVFWYQQVLKNEFKFLISFQNENVFDETGMPKERFSAKCLPNSPCSLEIQATKLEDSAVYFCASSQHPEGGAFFGQGTRLTVV.

The V call is TRBV6-1, the J call TRBJ1-6; D remains unclear. The germline V gene encodes CDR1 MNHNS and CDR2 SASEGT. CDR3 length: 18 amino acids. Trimming took 2 bases from V and 7 from J, leaving 21 bases between them. The CDR3 here is CASSEFVLGRDLNSPLHF. The CDR3 DNA sequence: TGTGCCAGCAGTGAATTCGTTCTTGGCCGTGACCTCAATTCACCCCTCCACTTT.

The V call is TRBV3-1 (or the pseudogene TRBV3-2), the J call TRBJ2-2; a possible D gene is TRBD1 (6 bases). The V end lost 1 base, the J end lost 5 bases, and 11 bases lay between the germline ends. CDR3 length: 15 residues. Germline loops: CDR1 LGHDT, CDR2 YNNKEL (reference sequence). In DNA form, the CDR3 reads TGTGCCAGCAGCCAAGGGGCAGGGGTGACCGGGGAGCTGTTTTTT. This translates into CASSQGAGVTGELFF.

The rearrangement links TRBV5-5 to TRBJ2-5; tentative D call: TRBD2 (5 bases). The CDR3 has 14 amino acids. Trimming removed 4 bases from V and 2 bases from J, with 12 bases in between. Germline V CDR1 and CDR2: SGHKS, YYEKEE (reference sequence). Written as DNA, the CDR3 is TGTGCCAGCAGCCCACTGAGCGGTCAAGAGACCCAGTACTTC. This gives the protein CASSPLSGQETQYF.

V usage is TRBV29-1 and J usage is TRBJ2-5; 10 nucleotides agree with TRBD2. The germline V gene has CDR1 SQVTM and CDR2 ANQGSEA. The V gene end was trimmed by 3 bases and the J gene end by 5 bases; junction bases not matched to a gene: 6. The CDR3 consists of 14 residues. This CDR3 reads CSVDGASGSETQYF. The CDR3 nucleotides read TGCAGCGTTGACGGAGCTAGCGGGAGTGAGACCCAGTACTTC. Based on the CDR3 plus reference TRBV29-1 and TRBJ2-5, the full variable domain is SAVISQKPSRDICQRGTSLTIQCQVDSQVTMMFWYRQQPGQSLTLIATANQGSEATYESGFVIDKFPISRPNLTFSTLTVSNMSPEDSSIYLCSVDGASGSETQYFGPGTRLLVL.

This clone was detected once. J is TRBJ1-5 and V is TRBV3-1 (or the pseudogene TRBV3-2), with D perhaps matching TRBD1 (5 bases). Germline V gene data show CDR1 as LGHDT and CDR2 as YNNKEL (reference sequence). Trimming took 8 bases from V and 4 from J, leaving 9 bases between them. There are 12 residues in the CDR3. The CDR3 loop is CASQGGNQPQHF. In DNA, the CDR3 is TGTGCCAGCCAGGGCGGGAATCAGCCCCAGCATTTT.

This chain joins TRBV9 and TRBJ1-2; the match to TRBD1 covers 7 bases. This CDR3 has 18 residues. Trimming removed 0 bases from V and 0 bases from J; junction bases left unmatched: 11. CDR1 SGDLS and CDR2 YYNGEE come from the germline V gene. In nucleotides, the CDR3 is TGTGCCAGCAGCGTAGATCGGTCGGGACAGCTACCTAACTATGGCTACACCTTC. Amino acids: CASSVDRSGQLPNYGYTF.